A single sample gave rise to the 10 T cell receptor beta chains below, sequenced in a study of cytotoxic CD8 clonotypes in ibrutinib-treated CLL. Sequenced by immunoSEQ multiplex PCR; TCRdb stores in-frame clones only, minus some. The sample contains tens of thousands of clones, approximately 60% of which appear only once. The starting material was PBMCs, obtained after 24 months of ibrutinib treatment. All receptors derive from a human donor with chronic lymphocytic leukemia.

V usage is TRBV5-4 and J usage is TRBJ1-1, with D unresolved. The ends were cut back, 4 bases at V and 1 base at J, with 14 bases in the middle. This CDR3 contains 15 residues. Germline lookup yields CDR1 SGHNT and CDR2 YYREEE (reference sequence). The CDR3 protein is CASSRKPEANTEAFF. The CDR3 DNA is TGTGCCAGCAGCCGAAAGCCTGAAGCGAACACTGAAGCTTTCTTT.

V gene TRBV5-1 combines with J gene TRBJ2-5; TRBD2 might be the D (7 bases). The CDR3 sequence is 14 residues long. The V gene's germline CDR1 is SGHRS and CDR2 YFSETQ. The V gene lost 4 bases and the J gene lost 0 bases, with 10 bases spanning the gap. In DNA, the CDR3 is TGCGCCAGCAGCCTAGGGGGGGACCAAGAGACCCAGTACTTC. Translating it yields CASSLGGDQETQYF. The variable domain in full, with the rest retrieved from reference TRBV5-1 and TRBJ2-5, is KAGVTQTPRYLIKTRGQQVTLSCSPISGHRSVSWYQQTPGQGLQFLFEYFSETQRNKGNFPGRFSGRQFSNSRSEMNVSTLELGDSALYLCASSLGGDQETQYFGPGTRLLVL.

This clone is medium-sized in the sample. The sample holds other DNA sequences that translate to the same CDR3. The J gene is TRBJ1-1, the V gene TRBV6-5, with D perhaps TRBD1 (6 bases). Germline assignment: CDR1 MNHEY and CDR2 SVGAGI. V lost 6 bases and J 4 bases, leaving 9 bases between the germline ends. CDR3 size: 12 residues. CDR3 DNA: TGTGCCAGCAGACAGGGTGGCACTGAAGCTTTCTTT. It translates to CASRQGGTEAFF.

The chain joins TRBV5-6 to TRBJ2-7; weak D call: TRBD1 (6 bases). The germline gives CDR1 SGHDT, CDR2 YYEEEE. Trimming took 2 bases from V and 6 from J, leaving 15 bases between them. The CDR3 consists of 14 residues. This chain's CDR3 is CASSLGDKPGEQYF. The CDR3 bases are TGTGCCAGCAGCTTAGGGGACAAACCGGGCGAGCAGTACTTC.

V and J are TRBV5-1 and TRBJ2-7; maybe TRBD1 (5 bases). CDR1 is SGHRS, CDR2 YFSETQ, per germline. Trimming removed 0 bases from V and 2 bases from J, with 9 bases in between. The length of the CDR3 is 14 residues. The CDR3 nucleotides read TGCGCCAGCAGCTTGGACAGGATGGCCTACGAGCAGTACTTC. Its translation is CASSLDRMAYEQYF.

This clone occurred a few times. The chain links TRBV11-2 to TRBJ1-2; TRBD1 is a possible D gene (6 bases). V lost 5 bases, J lost 1 base, and 17 bases lay in between. Germline CDR1 is SGHAT and CDR2 is FQNNGV. CDR3 length: 16 residues. CDR3 in amino acids: CASSIPGHLDNYGYTF. DNA for the CDR3: TGTGCCAGCAGCATCCCGGGACATCTGGATAACTATGGCTACACCTTC.

J is TRBJ2-7 and V is TRBV4-2; either TRBD1 or TRBD2 may supply D (5 bases each). Per germline, CDR1 LGHNA and CDR2 YNFKEQ. The CDR3 spans 13 residues. Trimming stripped 5 bases from V and 4 bases from J, with 12 bases between. The CDR3 loop reads CASSLGVSYEQYF. DNA for the CDR3: TGTGCCAGCAGCTTGGGGGTTTCTTACGAGCAGTACTTC.

This chain links TRBV6-1 with TRBJ1-3; the D is unclear. Between the trimmed V and J ends, which lost 5 bases and 2 bases, there was a span of 13 bases. This CDR3 has 15 amino acids. CDR1 is MNHNS and CDR2 is SASEGT in the germline V gene. The CDR3 nucleotides are TGTGCCAGCAGTCAAGGGAGTCGCCCTGGAAACACCATATATTTT. Translation gives CASSQGSRPGNTIYF.

This sequence joins TRBV9 and TRBJ2-3; 11 nucleotides align to TRBD2. Germline lookup yields CDR1 SGDLS and CDR2 YYNGEE. The CDR3 runs 16 residues. V gave up 4 bases and J gave up 3 bases; unmatched junction bases: 7. The CDR3 loop reads CASSLRLAGLTDTQYF. In DNA form, the CDR3 reads TGTGCCAGCAGCTTAAGACTAGCGGGGTTGACAGATACGCAGTATTTT.

The J gene is TRBJ2-5, the V gene TRBV5-4, with TRBD2 matching 9 bases. The J call may be incorrect, as the DNA end agrees better with TRBJ2-7. CDR3 length equals 17 residues. Looked up from germline, CDR1 is SGHNT and CDR2 is YYREEE (reference sequence). CDR3 sequence (DNA): TGTGCCAGCAGCTTGGCCCTCGGGACTAGCAGACCCTACGAGCAGTACTTC. Encoded protein: CASSLALGTSRPYEQYF.